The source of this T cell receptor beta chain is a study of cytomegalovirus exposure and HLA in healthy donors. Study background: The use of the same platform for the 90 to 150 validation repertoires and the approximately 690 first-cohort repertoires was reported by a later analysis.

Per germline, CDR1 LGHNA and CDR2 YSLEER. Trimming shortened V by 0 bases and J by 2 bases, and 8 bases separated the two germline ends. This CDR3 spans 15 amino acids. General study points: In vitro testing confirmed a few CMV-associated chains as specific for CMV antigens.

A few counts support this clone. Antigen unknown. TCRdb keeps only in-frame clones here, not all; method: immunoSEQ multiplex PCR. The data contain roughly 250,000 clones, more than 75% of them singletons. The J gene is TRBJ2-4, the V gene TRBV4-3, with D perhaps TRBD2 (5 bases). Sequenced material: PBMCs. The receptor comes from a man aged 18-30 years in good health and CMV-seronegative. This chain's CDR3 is CASSQDPDSKNIQYF. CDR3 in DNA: TGCGCCAGCAGCCAAGATCCGGACTCCAAAAACATTCAGTACTTC.